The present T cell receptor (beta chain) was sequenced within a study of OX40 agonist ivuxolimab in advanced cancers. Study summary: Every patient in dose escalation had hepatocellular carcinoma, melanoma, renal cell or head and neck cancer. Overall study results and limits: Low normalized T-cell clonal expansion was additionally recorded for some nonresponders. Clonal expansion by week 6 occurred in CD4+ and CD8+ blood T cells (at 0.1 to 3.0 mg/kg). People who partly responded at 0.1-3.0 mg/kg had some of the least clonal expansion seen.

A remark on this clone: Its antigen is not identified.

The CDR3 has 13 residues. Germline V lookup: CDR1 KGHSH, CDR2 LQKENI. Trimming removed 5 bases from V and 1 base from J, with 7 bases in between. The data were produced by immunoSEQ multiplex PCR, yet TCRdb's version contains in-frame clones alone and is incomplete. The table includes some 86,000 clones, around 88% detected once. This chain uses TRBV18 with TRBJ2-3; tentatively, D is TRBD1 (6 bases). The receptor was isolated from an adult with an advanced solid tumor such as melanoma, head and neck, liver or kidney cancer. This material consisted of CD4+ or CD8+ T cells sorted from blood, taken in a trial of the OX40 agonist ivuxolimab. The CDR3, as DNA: TGTGCCAGCTCAAGGACAGGCACAGATACGCAGTATTTT. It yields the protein CASSRTGTDTQYF.